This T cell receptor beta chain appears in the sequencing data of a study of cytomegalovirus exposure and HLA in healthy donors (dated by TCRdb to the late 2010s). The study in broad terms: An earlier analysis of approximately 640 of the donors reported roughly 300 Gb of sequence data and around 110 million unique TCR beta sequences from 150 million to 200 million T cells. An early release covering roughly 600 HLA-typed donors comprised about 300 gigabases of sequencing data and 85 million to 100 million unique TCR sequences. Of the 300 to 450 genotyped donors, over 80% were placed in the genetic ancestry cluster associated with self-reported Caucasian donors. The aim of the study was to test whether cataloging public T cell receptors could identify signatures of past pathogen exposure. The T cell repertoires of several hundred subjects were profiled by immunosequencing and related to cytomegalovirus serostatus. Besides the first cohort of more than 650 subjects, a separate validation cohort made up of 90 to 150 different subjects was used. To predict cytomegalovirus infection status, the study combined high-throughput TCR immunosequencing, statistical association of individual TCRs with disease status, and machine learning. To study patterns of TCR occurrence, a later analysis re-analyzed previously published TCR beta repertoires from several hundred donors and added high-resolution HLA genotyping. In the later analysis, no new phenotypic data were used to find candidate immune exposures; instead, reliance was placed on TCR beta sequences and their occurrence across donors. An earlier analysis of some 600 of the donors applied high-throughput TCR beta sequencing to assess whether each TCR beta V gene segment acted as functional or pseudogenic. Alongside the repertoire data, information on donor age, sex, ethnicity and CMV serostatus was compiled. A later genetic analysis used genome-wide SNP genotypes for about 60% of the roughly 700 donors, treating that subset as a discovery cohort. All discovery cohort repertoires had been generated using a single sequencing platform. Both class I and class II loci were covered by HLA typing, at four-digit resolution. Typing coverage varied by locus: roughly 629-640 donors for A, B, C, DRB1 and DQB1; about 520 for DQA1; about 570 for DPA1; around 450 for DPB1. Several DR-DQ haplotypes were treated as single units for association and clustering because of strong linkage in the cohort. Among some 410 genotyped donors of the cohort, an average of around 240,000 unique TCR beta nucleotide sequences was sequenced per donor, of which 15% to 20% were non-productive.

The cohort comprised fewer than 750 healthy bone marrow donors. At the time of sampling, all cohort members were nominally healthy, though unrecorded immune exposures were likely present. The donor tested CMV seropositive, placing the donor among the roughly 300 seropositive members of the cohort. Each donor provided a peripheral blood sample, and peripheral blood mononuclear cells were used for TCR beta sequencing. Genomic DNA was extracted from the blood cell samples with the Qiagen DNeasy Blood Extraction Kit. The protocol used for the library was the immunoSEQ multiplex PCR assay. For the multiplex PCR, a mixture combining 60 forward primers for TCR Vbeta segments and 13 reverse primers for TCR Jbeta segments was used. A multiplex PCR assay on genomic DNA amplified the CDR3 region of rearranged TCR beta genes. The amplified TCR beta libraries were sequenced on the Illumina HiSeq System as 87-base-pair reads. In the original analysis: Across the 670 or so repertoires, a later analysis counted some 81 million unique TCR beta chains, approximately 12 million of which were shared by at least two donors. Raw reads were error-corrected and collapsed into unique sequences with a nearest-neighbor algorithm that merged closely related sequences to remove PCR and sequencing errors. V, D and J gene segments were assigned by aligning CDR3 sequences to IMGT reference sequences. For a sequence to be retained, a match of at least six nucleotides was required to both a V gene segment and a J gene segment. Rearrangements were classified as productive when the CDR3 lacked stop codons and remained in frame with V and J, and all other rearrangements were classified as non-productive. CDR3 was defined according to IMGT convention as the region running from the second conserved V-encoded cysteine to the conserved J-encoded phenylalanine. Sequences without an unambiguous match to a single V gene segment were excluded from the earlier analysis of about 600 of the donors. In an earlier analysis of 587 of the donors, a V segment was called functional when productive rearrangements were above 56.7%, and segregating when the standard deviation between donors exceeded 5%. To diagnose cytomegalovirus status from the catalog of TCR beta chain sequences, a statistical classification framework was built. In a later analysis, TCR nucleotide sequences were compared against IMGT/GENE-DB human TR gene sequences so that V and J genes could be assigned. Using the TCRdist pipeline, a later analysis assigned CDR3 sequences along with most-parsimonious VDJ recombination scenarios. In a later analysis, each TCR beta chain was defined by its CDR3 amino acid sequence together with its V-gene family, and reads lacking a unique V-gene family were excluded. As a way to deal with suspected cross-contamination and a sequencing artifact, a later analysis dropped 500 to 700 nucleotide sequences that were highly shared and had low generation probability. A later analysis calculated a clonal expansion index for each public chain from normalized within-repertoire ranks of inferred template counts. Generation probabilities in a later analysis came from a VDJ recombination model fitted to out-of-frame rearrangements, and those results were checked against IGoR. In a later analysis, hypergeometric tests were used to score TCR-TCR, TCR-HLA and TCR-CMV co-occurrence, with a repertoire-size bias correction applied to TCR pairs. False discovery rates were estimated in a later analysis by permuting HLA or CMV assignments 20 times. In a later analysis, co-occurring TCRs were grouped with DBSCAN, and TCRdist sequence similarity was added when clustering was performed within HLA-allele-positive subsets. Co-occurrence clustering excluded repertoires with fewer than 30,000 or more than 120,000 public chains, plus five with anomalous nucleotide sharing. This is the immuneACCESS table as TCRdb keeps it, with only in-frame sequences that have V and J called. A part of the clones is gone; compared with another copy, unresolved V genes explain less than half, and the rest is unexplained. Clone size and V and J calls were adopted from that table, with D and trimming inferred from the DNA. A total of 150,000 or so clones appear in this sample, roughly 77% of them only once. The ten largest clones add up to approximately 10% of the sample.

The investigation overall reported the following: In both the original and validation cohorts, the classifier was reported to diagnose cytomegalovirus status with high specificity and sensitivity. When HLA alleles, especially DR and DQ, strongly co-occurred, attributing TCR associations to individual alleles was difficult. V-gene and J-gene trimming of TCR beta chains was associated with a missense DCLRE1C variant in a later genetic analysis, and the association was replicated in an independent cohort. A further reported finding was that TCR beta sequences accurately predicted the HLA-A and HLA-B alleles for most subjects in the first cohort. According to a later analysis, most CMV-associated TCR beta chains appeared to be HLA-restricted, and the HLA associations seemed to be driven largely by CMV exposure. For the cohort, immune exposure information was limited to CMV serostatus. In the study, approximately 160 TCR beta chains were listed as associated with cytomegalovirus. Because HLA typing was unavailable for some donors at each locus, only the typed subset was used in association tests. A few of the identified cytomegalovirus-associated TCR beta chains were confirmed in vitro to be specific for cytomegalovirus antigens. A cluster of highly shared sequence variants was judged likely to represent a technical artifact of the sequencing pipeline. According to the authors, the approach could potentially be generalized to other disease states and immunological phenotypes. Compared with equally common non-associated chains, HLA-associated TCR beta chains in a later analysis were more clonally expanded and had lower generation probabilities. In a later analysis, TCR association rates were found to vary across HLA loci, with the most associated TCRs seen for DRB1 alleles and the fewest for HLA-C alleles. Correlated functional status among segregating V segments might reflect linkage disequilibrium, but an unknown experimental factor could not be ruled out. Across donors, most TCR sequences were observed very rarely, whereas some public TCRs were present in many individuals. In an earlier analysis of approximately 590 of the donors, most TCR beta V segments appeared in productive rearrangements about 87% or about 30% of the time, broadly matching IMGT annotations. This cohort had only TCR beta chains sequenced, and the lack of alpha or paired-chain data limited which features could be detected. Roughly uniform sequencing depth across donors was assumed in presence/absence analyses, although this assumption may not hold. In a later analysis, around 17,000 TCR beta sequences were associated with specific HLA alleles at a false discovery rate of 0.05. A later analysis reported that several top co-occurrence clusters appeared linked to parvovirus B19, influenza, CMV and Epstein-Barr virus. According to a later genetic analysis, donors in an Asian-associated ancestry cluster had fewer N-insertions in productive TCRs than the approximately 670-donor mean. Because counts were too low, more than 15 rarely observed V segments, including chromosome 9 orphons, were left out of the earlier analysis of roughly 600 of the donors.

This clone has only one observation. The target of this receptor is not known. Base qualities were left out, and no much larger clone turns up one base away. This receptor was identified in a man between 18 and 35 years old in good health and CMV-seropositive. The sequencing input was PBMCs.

The CDR3 corresponds to CASSYRGLVEFF. The base sequence is TGTGCCAGCAGTTACCGGGGACTAGTGGAGTTCTTC. The chain employs TRBV6-6 and TRBJ2-1; 8 bases in between match TRBD2. The CDR3, cysteine through phenylalanine, is 12 amino acids long. The DNA shown is the 36-base CDR3, in frame from base 1. Via the germline V gene (reference sequence), CDR1 is MNHNY and CDR2 SVGAGI. V is pruned by 2 bases and J by 14 bases, leaving 5 bases of the junction without a gene match.